These 20 T cell receptor beta chains originate from one sample sequenced in a study of blood T cell repertoires in COVID-19. Sequencing was performed with immunoSEQ multiplex PCR; in TCRdb, only in-frame clones are kept and a portion is missing. This sample carries 55,000 to 75,000 clones, 55% to 75% of them seen once, and the ten largest clones take around 4.8%. The sample consisted of peripheral blood. These TCRs come from a woman in her 70s with COVID-19, enrolled during active disease.

This chain joins TRBV18 and TRBJ1-1; D gene uncertain. Germline-derived CDR1 and CDR2 are KGHSH and LQKENI. The CDR3 is 13 residues long. V gave up 2 bases and J gave up 11 bases, with 15 bases separating them. CDR3 region: CASSPSFGEVAFF. CDR3 sequence (DNA): TGTGCCAGCTCACCATCGTTCGGGGAAGTGGCTTTCTTT.

The genes are TRBV3-1 (or the pseudogene TRBV3-2) and TRBJ1-5; D ambiguous. CDR1 and CDR2 (germline): LGHDT, YNNKEL (reference sequence). V was shortened by 1 base and J by 4 bases, with 8 bases between the two germline ends. The CDR3 extends over 14 amino acids. CDR3 sequence (DNA): TGTGCCAGCAGCCAAGGACGGACTAATCAGCCCCAGCATTTT. It specifies CASSQGRTNQPQHF.

The J gene is TRBJ1-2, the V gene TRBV5-1, with TRBD1 as a possible D gene (5 bases). V dropped 3 bases and J dropped 4 bases, with 13 bases sitting between them. CDR3 length: 14 residues. Germline values: CDR1 SGHRS, CDR2 YFSETQ. CDR3 in DNA: TGCGCCAGCAGCTCGGACACCTCTAGCTATGGCTACACCTTC. It codes for CASSSDTSSYGYTF.

V gene TRBV3-1 (or the pseudogene TRBV3-2) combines with J gene TRBJ2-5, with 7 bases lining up with TRBD1. Germline V gives CDR1 LGHDT, CDR2 YNNKEL (reference sequence). This CDR3 is 12 amino acids long. V lost 3 bases and J lost 5; bases outside the gene matches: 0. This CDR3 reads CASSQTGETQYF. In DNA, the CDR3 is TGTGCCAGCAGCCAGACAGGGGAGACCCAGTACTTC.

The chain has TRBV7-8 and TRBJ1-1, with D possibly TRBD1 on 5 matching bases. This CDR3 contains 14 residues. Trimming cost V 2 bases and J 3 bases, with 10 bases left between them. Germline assignment: CDR1 SGHVS and CDR2 FQNEAQ. CDR3: CASSLRRVHTEAFF. The CDR3 DNA reads TGTGCCAGCAGCTTACGCAGGGTACACACTGAAGCTTTCTTT. The full variable domain, with the rest looked up from reference TRBV7-8 and TRBJ1-1, is GAGVSQSPRYKVAKRGQDVALRCDPISGHVSLFWYQQALGQGPEFLTYFQNEAQLDKSGLPSDRFFAERPEGSVSTLKIQRTQQEDSAVYLCASSLRRVHTEAFFGQGTRLTVV.

The chain carries TRBV7-9 and TRBJ2-5; D is possibly TRBD2 (6 bases). Germline assignment: CDR1 SEHNR and CDR2 FQNEAQ (reference sequence). V was cut by 4 bases and J by 3 bases, with 18 bases left in between. The CDR3 runs to 16 residues. The CDR3 nucleotides read TGTGCCAGCAGCTCAAAGGGCAGGGAGGTGGAAGAGACCCAGTACTTC. This sequence encodes CASSSKGREVEETQYF.

The chain has TRBV2 and TRBJ2-7; 7 bases match TRBD1. J was trimmed by 0 bases and V by 9 bases; bases with no gene match: 14. Per the germline V gene, CDR1 is SNHLY and CDR2 is FYNNEI. The CDR3 has 16 amino acids. CDR3 region: CARRGRTGASSYEQYV. CDR3 coding DNA: TGTGCCAGAAGAGGCCGGACAGGCGCCAGCTCCTACGAGCAGTACGTC.

The V call is TRBV7-3, the J call TRBJ2-1, with TRBD2 as a possible D gene (6 bases). Per germline, CDR1 SGHTA and CDR2 FQGTGA. The CDR3 is 14 residues long. Deletions cut 4 bases from V and 6 bases from J, with 13 bases between. CDR3 nucleotides: TGTGCCAGCAGCTCTACCCCTAGCGTCAATGAGCAGTTCTTC. It translates to CASSSTPSVNEQFF.

The V call is TRBV19, the J call TRBJ2-7, with TRBD1 matching 8 bases. Trimming cost V 3 bases and J 6 bases; bases outside gene matches: 4. The CDR3 has 13 residues. CDR1 and CDR2 from the germline V gene are LNHDA and SQIVND (reference sequence). The CDR3 nucleotides read TGTGCCAGTAGTATTACAGGGGGAGGCGAGCAGTACTTC. Amino acid sequence: CASSITGGGEQYF.

The chain couples TRBV4-3 to TRBJ2-3; 8 positions agree with TRBD1. CDR1 is LGHNA, CDR2 YSLEER, per germline. CDR3 length: 14 residues. V lost 2 bases and J lost 3; bases outside the gene matches: 1. CDR3 in DNA: TGCGCCAGCAGCCAACGACAGGGGACAGATACGCAGTATTTT. Translation gives CASSQRQGTDTQYF.

The chain carries TRBV10-3 and TRBJ2-3; D is unclear. Trimming cost V 6 bases and J 3 bases, with 10 bases left between them. The CDR3 runs 13 residues. The germline CDR1 and CDR2 sequences are ENHRY and SYGVKD. DNA of the CDR3: TGTGCCATCAGACTGACTCGAACAGATACGCAGTATTTT. It specifies CAIRLTRTDTQYF.

This clone showed up just once. The germline gene is not matched at one end of the junction; a read error may be the cause. The V and J genes are TRBV7-7 and TRBJ2-2, with 9 bases that match TRBD1. Germline V gene data show CDR1 as SSHAT and CDR2 as FNYEAQ (reference sequence). This CDR3 comprises 15 residues. Here the CDR3 reads CASSLGTGNPGELFF. The CDR3 DNA is TGTGCTAGCAGCTTGGGGACAGGGAACCCCGGGGAGCTGTTTTTT. Drawing the rest from reference TRBV7-7 and TRBJ2-2, the complete variable domain is GAGVSQSPRYKVTKRGQDVTLRCDPISSHATLYWYQQALGQGPEFLTYFNYEAQPDKSGLPSDRFSAERPEGSISTLTIQRTEQRDSAMYRCASSLGTGNPGELFFGEGSRLTVL.

V usage is TRBV7-3 and J usage is TRBJ2-2; the D is unclear. This CDR3 spans 16 amino acids. Germline CDR1 is SGHTA and CDR2 is FQGTGA. The V and J ends lost 2 bases and 3 bases respectively, with 13 bases between them. The CDR3 protein is CASSLGPLADTGELFF. Here the CDR3 DNA reads TGTGCCAGCAGCTTAGGTCCGCTGGCGGACACCGGGGAGCTGTTTTTT.

V gene TRBV4-2 combines with J gene TRBJ2-3; 9 bases fit TRBD1. V lost 1 base to trimming and J lost 0 bases; unmatched junction nucleotides: 5. CDR1 is LGHNA and CDR2 is YNFKEQ in the germline V gene. This CDR3 comprises 17 residues. This CDR3 is CASSQAQTGGSTDTQYF. CDR3 nucleotides: TGTGCCAGCAGCCAAGCCCAGACAGGGGGTAGCACAGATACGCAGTATTTT.

The genes are TRBV13 and TRBJ1-4; D may be TRBD1 (5 bases). The germline V gene encodes CDR1 PRHDT and CDR2 FYEKMQ (reference sequence). This CDR3 comprises 16 residues. With 1 base removed from V and 5 bases from J, the gap between germline ends came to 14 bases. CDR3: CASSLAQGVNNEKLFF. The CDR3 DNA sequence: TGTGCCAGCAGCTTAGCCCAAGGGGTAAACAATGAAAAACTGTTTTTT.

The rearrangement links TRBV25-1 to TRBJ1-5, with a possible D match to TRBD1 (5 bases). The CDR3 sequence is 15 residues long. Germline lookup yields CDR1 MGHDK and CDR2 SYGVNS. Trimming stripped 2 bases from V and 6 bases from J, with 14 bases between. DNA of the CDR3: TGTGCCAGCAGTGAAAGGGGCAGGGTGGGTCAGCCCCAGCATTTT. Translating gives CASSERGRVGQPQHF.

This chain connects TRBV7-2 to TRBJ2-1, with 10 bases identical to TRBD2. Germline loops: CDR1 SGHTA, CDR2 FQGNSA. This CDR3 has 15 residues. The V segment lost 3 bases and the J segment 3 bases; nucleotides outside the gene matches: 2. Written as DNA, the CDR3 is TGTGCCAGCAGCTTTAGGACTAGCGGCTACAATGAGCAGTTCTTC. Residues: CASSFRTSGYNEQFF.

This clone was found a few times. This chain uses TRBV11-2 with TRBJ2-7; 9 positions match TRBD2. The germline V gene encodes CDR1 SGHAT and CDR2 FQNNGV. V trimming: 1 base; J trimming: 7 bases; junction bases outside the gene matches: 5. This CDR3 has 14 residues. In DNA, the CDR3 is TGTGCCAGCAGCTTAGTAGCGGGAGTGGGGGAGCAGTACGTC. This codes for CASSLVAGVGEQYV.

The chain links TRBV27 to TRBJ2-2, with D possibly matching TRBD2 (5 bases). The CDR3 contains 14 residues. Trimming removed 3 bases at V and 4 bases at J, with 9 bases between. Germline CDR1 reads MNHEY; CDR2 reads SMNVEV (reference sequence). CDR3 bases: TGTGCCAGCAGTTTGAGGGTTGGCACCGGGGAGCTGTTTTTT. This encodes CASSLRVGTGELFF.

V gene TRBV19 combines with J gene TRBJ1-1; the D is unclear. Trimming cost V 3 bases and J 4 bases, with 9 bases left between them. CDR1 and CDR2 from the germline V gene are LNHDA and SQIVND (reference sequence). The CDR3 contains 13 residues. CDR3 protein: CASSIGVVTEAFF. CDR3 sequence (DNA): TGTGCCAGTAGTATCGGAGTGGTCACTGAAGCTTTCTTT.